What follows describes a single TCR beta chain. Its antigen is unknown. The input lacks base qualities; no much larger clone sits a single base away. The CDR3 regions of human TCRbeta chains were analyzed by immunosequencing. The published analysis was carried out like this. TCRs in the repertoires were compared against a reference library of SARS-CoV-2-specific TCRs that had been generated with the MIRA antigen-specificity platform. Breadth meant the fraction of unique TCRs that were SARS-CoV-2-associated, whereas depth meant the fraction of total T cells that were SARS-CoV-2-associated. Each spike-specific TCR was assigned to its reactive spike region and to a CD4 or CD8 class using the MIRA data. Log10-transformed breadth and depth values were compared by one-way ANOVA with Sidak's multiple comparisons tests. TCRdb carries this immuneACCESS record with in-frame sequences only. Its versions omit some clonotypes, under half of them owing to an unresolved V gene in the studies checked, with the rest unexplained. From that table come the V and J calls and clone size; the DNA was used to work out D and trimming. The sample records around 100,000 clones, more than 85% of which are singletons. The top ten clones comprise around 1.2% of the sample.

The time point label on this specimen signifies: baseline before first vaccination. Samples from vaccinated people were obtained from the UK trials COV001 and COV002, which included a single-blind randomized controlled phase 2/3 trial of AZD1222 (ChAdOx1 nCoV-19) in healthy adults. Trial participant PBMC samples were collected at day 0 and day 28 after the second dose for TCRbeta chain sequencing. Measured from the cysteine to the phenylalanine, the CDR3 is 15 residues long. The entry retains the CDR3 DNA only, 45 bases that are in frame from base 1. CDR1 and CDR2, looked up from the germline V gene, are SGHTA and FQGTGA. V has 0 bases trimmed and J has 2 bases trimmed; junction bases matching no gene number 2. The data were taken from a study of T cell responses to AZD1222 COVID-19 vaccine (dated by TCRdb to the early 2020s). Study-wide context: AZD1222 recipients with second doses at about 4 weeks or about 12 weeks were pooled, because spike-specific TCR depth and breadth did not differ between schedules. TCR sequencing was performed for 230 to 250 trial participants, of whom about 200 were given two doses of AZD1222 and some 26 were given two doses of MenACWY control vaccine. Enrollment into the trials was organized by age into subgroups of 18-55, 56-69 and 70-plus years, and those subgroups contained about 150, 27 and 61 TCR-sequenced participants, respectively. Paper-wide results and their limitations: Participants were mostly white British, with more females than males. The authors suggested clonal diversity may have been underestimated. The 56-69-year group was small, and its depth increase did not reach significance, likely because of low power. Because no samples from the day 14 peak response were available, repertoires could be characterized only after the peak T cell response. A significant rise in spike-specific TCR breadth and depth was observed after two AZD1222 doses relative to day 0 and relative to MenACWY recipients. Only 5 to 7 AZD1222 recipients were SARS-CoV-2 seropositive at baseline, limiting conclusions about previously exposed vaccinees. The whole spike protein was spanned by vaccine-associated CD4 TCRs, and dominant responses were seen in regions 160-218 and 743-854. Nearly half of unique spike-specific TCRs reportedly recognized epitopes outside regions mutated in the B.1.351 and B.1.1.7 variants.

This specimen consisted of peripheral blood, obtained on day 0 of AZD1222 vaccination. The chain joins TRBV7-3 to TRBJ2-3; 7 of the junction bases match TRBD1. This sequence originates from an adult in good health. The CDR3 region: CASSLTGGVTDTQYF. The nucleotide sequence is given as TGTGCCAGCAGCTTAACAGGGGGCGTCACAGATACGCAGTATTTT.